These 5 T cell receptor beta chains originate from one sample sequenced in a study of post-analysis software for immune sequencing data. Which antigens these TCRs recognize remains unknown. Unique molecular identifiers had been added to the TCR beta cDNA libraries. Via MiXCR, TCRdb re-called the PCR reads, giving one row per CDR3 protein. The repertoire consists of roughly 600,000 distinct CDR3 sequences, with 44% occurring once and the leading ten covering more than 1.5%. Broader study findings: TRBV5-6, TRBV5-1 and TRBV20-1 belonged to a set of a few TRBV segments that were more frequent in patients than controls.

Source material: blood. The receptors shown here come from a girl between 5 and 17 years old with multiple sclerosis.

This clonotype turned up a few times. V is TRBV9 and J is TRBJ2-3, with 9 bases aligning to TRBD2. With 6 bases clipped from V and 4 bases from J, the junction kept 9 bases outside the gene matches. Looked up from germline, CDR1 is SGDLS and CDR2 is YYNGEE. The CDR3 is 15 residues long. CDR3 nucleotides: TGTGCCAGCACCCTAGGCGGGGGGGAAGCAGATACGCAGTATTTT. Protein: CASTLGGGEADTQYF.

The table lists this clonotype with many counts. This CDR3 is CSARPLAVLAKNIQYF. Here the CDR3 DNA reads TGCAGTGCGCGGCCCCTAGCGGTTCTAGCCAAAAACATTCAGTACTTC. The chain recombines TRBV20-1 with TRBJ2-4; 7 bases map to TRBD2. Per the germline V gene, CDR1 is DFQATT and CDR2 is SNEGSKA (reference sequence). After removal of 6 bases from V and 0 bases from J, the junction contained 11 bases not matched to a gene. The CDR3 has 16 amino acids.

The chain carries TRBV11-3 and TRBJ2-5, with 7 bases matching TRBD2. V lost 6 bases to trimming and J lost 3 bases; unmatched junction nucleotides: 10. The germline V gene has CDR1 SGHNT and CDR2 YENEEA. This CDR3 has 15 amino acids. CDR3 DNA: TGTGCCAGCAGTTCGCCTTTCCGGGGGGAAGAGACCCAGTACTTC. This gives the protein CASSSPFRGEETQYF.

Concerning this clonotype: The junction differs from germline at one of its ends, possibly a read error. This chain joins TRBV12-3 or TRBV12-4 and TRBJ2-5, with TRBD2 as a possible D gene (5 bases). CDR3 length equals 13 residues. This CDR3 reads CASNLRGEETQYF. DNA for the CDR3: TGTGCCAGCAATTTACGGGGAGAAGAGACCCAGTACTTC.

The DNA for the CDR3 is TGTGCCAGCAGCCAGGCCCTTTTAGGGGCCGGCGATGAGCAGTTCTTC. Protein: CASSQALLGAGDEQFF. The chain combines TRBV4-2 with TRBJ2-1, with D possibly TRBD1 on 5 matching bases. V lost 3 bases to trimming and J lost 8 bases, with 20 bases between them. The CDR3 totals 16 residues. Germline V gene lookup returns CDR1 LGHNA and CDR2 YNFKEQ.